This T cell receptor beta chain comes out of a study of blood T cell repertoires in COVID-19. In the study overall: From T cells, B-cell-depleted T cells, or PBMCs came the material, which was cDNA or gDNA.

Method: immunoSEQ multiplex PCR; TCRdb's copy keeps in-frame clones and lacks some. The sample has roughly 200,000 clones, nearly 90% seen once. The sample was peripheral blood. The TCR comes from a woman aged 18-35 years who had recovered from COVID-19.

The CDR3 DNA reads as TGTGCCACCAGTCCGGGGGGGACCACTGAAGCTTTCTTT. It yields the protein CATSPGGTTEAFF. The genes are TRBV24-1 and TRBJ1-1; D is possibly TRBD1 (5 bases). There are 13 residues in the CDR3. Germline V CDR1 and CDR2: KGHDR, SFDVKD. Trimming stripped 6 bases from V and 4 bases from J, with 11 bases between.